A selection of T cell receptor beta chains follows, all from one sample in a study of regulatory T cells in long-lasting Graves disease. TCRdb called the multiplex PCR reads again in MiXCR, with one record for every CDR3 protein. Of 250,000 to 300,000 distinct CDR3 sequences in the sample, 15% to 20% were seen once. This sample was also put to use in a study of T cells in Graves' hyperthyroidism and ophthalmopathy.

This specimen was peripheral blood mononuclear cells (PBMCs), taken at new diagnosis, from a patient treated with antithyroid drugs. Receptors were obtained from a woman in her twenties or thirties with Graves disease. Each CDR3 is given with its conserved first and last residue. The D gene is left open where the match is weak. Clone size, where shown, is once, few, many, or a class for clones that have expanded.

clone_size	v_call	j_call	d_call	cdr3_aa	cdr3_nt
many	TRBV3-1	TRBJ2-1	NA	CASSQDYETVRSYNEQFF	TGTGCCAGCAGCCAAGATTATGAAACAGTTAGGTCCTACAATGAGCAGTTCTTC
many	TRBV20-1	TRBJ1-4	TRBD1	CSARVGQGGENYEKLFF	TGCAGTGCTAGAGTAGGACAGGGAGGGGAGAACTATGAAAAACTGTTTTTT
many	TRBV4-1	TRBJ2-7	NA	CASSQEAGRHSEQYF	TGCGCCAGCAGCCAAGAGGCCGGACGGCATTCCGAGCAGTACTTC
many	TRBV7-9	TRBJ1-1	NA	CASIQQGGFTEAFF	TGTGCCAGCATCCAACAGGGAGGGTTCACTGAAGCTTTCTTT
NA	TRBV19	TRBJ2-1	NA	CASSMIKADITLYNEQFF	TGTGCCAGTAGTATGATTAAGGCGGACATAACTCTTTACAATGAGCAGTTCTTC
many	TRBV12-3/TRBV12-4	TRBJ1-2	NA	CASSLARHGYTF	TGTGCCAGCAGTTTAGCTAGACATGGCTACACCTTC
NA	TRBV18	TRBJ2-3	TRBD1	CASSHSGTGKDRDTQYF	TGTGCCAGCTCGCACTCCGGGACAGGGAAAGATAGAGATACGCAGTATTTT
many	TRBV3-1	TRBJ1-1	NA	CASSQALAWNTEAFF	TGTGCCAGCAGCCAAGCCCTCGCATGGAACACTGAAGCTTTCTTT
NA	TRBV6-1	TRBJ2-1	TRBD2	CASTSAGGPNEQFF	TGTGCCAGCACCTCAGCGGGGGGGCCTAATGAGCAGTTCTTC
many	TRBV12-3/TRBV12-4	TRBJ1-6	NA	CASRPGTNENSPLHF	TGTGCCAGCAGGCCCGGGACGAACGAAAATTCACCCCTCCACTTT
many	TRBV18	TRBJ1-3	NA	CASSPPRAAGNTIYF	TGTGCCAGCTCACCACCGCGGGCGGCTGGAAACACCATATATTTT
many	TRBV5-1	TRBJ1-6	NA	CASSLEQSVSPLHF	TGCGCCAGCAGCTTGGAGCAGTCTGTTTCACCCCTCCACTTT
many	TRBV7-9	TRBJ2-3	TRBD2	CASSFTGGDTQYF	TGTGCCAGCAGCTTTACGGGGGGGGATACGCAGTATTTT
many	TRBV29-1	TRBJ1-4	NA	CSVPGGATTNEKLFF	TGCAGCGTTCCCGGCGGGGCTACAACTAATGAAAAACTGTTTTTT
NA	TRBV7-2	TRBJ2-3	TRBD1	CASSLADRGYRDTQYF	TGTGCCAGCAGCTTAGCGGACAGGGGATATCGAGATACGCAGTATTTT
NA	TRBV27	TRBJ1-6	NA	CASSLVSGGRPLHF	TGTGCCAGCAGTTTGGTAAGCGGGGGCCGGCCCCTCCACTTT
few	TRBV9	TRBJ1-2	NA	CASSVATRSGYTF	TGTGCCAGCAGCGTGGCCACCCGGTCGGGCTACACCTTC
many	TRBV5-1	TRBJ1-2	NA	CASYLSGSLYGYTF	TGCGCCAGCTACCTTTCGGGCAGTCTCTATGGCTACACCTTC
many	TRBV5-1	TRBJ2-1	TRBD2	CASSWTSGVDEQFF	TGCGCCAGCAGCTGGACTAGCGGGGTTGATGAGCAGTTCTTC
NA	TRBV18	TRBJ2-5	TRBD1	CASSSGQGERETQYF	TGTGCCAGCTCGTCGGGACAGGGGGAACGAGAGACCCAGTACTTC
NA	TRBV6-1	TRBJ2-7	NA	CASEGQGRREQYF	TGTGCCAGCGAGGGGCAGGGCAGAAGGGAGCAGTACTTC